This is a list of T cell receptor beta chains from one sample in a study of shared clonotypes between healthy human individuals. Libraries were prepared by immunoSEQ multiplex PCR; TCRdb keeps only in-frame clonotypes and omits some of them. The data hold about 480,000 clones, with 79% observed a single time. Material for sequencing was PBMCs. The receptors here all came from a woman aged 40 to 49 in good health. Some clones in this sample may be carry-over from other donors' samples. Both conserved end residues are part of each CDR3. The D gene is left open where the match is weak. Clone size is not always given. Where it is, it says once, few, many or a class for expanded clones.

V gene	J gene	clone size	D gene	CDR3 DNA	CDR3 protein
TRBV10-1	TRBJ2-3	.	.	TGCGCCAGCAGTGACCCCGGACCCCGTGGGACAGATACGCAGTATTTT	CASSDPGPRGTDTQYF
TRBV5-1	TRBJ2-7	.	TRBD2	TGCGCCAGCAGCTTCGAGCGGGAACCCTACGAGCAGTACTTC	CASSFEREPYEQYF
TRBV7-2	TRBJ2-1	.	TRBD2	TGTGCCAGCAGCTTACATGCGACTAGCGGAAATTACAATGAGCAGTTCTTC	CASSLHATSGNYNEQFF
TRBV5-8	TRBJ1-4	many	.	TGTGCCAGCAGCTCGGACAAAGGGGAAAAACTGTTTTTT	CASSSDKGEKLFF
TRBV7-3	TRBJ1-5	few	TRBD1	TGTGCCAGCAGCCCAGGGGGGGGTCAGCCCCAGCATTTT	CASSPGGGQPQHF
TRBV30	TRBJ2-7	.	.	TGTGCCTGGAGTGTCTCCCTCGGGACCCGCCGAACCTACGAGCAGTACTTC	CAWSVSLGTRRTYEQYF
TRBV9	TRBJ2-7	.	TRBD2	TGTGCCAGCAGCGCAACAGGTTCTGCGGGAGTCGAGCAGTACTTC	CASSATGSAGVEQYF
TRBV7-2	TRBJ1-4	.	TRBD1	TGTGCCAGCAGCTTTACAGGGGGCGAAAAACTGTTTTTT	CASSFTGGEKLFF
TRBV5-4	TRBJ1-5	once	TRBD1	TGTGCCAGCAGCCCGGGACAGGGGATCAATCAGCCCCAGCATTTT	CASSPGQGINQPQHF
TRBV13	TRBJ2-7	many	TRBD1	TGTGCCAGCAGCTCAGCGGAGGACAGGTCCTACGAGCAGTACTTC	CASSSAEDRSYEQYF
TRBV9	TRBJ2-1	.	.	TGTGCCAGCAGCCGACTAGGTTCCTACAATGAGCAGTTCTTC	CASSRLGSYNEQFF
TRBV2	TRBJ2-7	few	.	TGTGCCAGCAGATCGACCTACGAGCAGTACTTC	CASRSTYEQYF
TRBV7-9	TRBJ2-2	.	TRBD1	TGTGCCAGCAGCTTAGGACAGGGAATTGCCGGGGAGCTGTTTTTT	CASSLGQGIAGELFF
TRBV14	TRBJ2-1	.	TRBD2	TGTGCCAGCAGCCTCGGGACTAGCGGGAATGAGCAGTTCTTC	CASSLGTSGNEQFF
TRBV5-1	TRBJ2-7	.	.	TGCGCCAGCAGCTATCTTGGGGAGCAGTACTTC	CASSYLGEQYF
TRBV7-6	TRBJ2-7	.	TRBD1	TGTGCCAGCAGCCCCCGACAGGGGAGCTTCTACGAGCAGTACTTC	CASSPRQGSFYEQYF
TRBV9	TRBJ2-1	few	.	TGTGCCAGCAGCGTCTGGGGGGCAGGTAATGAGCAGTTCTTC	CASSVWGAGNEQFF
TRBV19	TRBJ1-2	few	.	TGTGCCAGTAGTATCGGACTCCTTTCGGGCTACACCTTC	CASSIGLLSGYTF
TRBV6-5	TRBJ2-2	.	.	TGTGCCAGCAGAGGCCCAGCGGTGGTTGGCGGGGAGCTGTTTTTT	CASRGPAVVGGELFF
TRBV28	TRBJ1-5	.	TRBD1	TGTGCCAGCAGTTTTCGGAAGACAGGGCCGCCGAATCAGCCCCAGCATTTT	CASSFRKTGPPNQPQHF
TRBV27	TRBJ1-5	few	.	TGTGCCAGCAGTTTATCCTGGAATCAGCCCCAGCATTTT	CASSLSWNQPQHF
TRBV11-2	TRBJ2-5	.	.	TGTGCCAGCGGAGGCGGGATGGGGGAGACCCAGTACTTC	CASGGGMGETQYF
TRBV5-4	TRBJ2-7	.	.	TGTGCCAGCAGCTCCGGGGGGCCGGTCGAGCAGTACTTC	CASSSGGPVEQYF
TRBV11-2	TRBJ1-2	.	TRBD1	TGTGCCAGCACCGACAGGGGAGAAGGCTACACCTTC	CASTDRGEGYTF
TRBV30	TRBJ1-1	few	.	TGTGCCTGGAGCCGAGGGGGGCACACTGAAGCTTTCTTT	CAWSRGGHTEAFF
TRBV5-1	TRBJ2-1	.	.	TGCGCCAGCAGTTGGGACTCCTACAATGAGCAGTTCTTC	CASSWDSYNEQFF
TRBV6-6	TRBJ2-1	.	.	TGTGCCAGCAGTGTAAGAGGACTCAAGAATGAGCAGTTCTTC	CASSVRGLKNEQFF
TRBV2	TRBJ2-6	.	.	TGTGCCAGCGCCCCGGGGGGGGCCAACGTCCTGACTTTC	CASAPGGANVLTF
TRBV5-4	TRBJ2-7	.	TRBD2	TGTGCCAGCAGCTTCAAAAGCGGGAGTGCCTCCTACGAGCAGTACTTC	CASSFKSGSASYEQYF
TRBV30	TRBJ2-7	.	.	TGTGCCTGGAGTGTCCGACTATCCCCTCTCGAGACCTACGAGCAGTACTTC	CAWSVRLSPLETYEQYF
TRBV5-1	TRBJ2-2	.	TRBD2	TGCGCCAGCAGTTCTACTCCAGCGGGAGGCCTATTAAACACCGGGGAGCTGTTTTTT	CASSSTPAGGLLNTGELFF
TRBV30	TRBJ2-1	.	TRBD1	TGTGCCTGTATGGGGGACAGGCAGCAAAATGAGCAGTTCTTC	CACMGDRQQNEQFF
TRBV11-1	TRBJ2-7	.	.	TGTGCCAGCAGCTCTCGACTCAGGTCGGGGAGTGAGCAGTACTTC	CASSSRLRSGSEQYF
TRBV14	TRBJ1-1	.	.	TGTGCCAGCACCCTGCGTAGAGGCGACACTGAAGCTTTCTTT	CASTLRRGDTEAFF
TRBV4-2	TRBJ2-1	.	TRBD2	TGTGCCAGCAGCCAAGATGTAAGTAAGGCGCCTAGCGGGAGAGGCAATGAGCAGTTCTTC	CASSQDVSKAPSGRGNEQFF
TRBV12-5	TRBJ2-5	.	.	TGTGCTAGTGGTTCTACAGGGCCCGGGACCCAGTACTTC	CASGSTGPGTQYF
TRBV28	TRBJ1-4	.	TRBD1	TGTGCCAGCAGTTTAAAAGGGACAGCTAATGAAAAACTGTTTTTT	CASSLKGTANEKLFF
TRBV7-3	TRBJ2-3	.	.	TGTGCCAGCAGCTTAACGGCAGGATCTAGCACAGATACGCAGTATTTT	CASSLTAGSSTDTQYF
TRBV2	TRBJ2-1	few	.	TGTGCCAGCACCCTCTCGGCCAGGAGGGACAATGAGCAGTTCTTC	CASTLSARRDNEQFF
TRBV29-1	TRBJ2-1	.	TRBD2	TGCAGCGTTGAAGGACTAGCGGGAGTGTACAATGAGCAGTTCTTC	CSVEGLAGVYNEQFF
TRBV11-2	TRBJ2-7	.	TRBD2	TGTGCCAGCAGCTTAGCTAGCGGGAGCCCCTACGAGCAGTACTTC	CASSLASGSPYEQYF